This T cell receptor (beta chain) was observed in a study of blood T cell repertoires in COVID-19. Per the study methods: Estimation of nucleated cell counts was performed using reference gene primer amplification. The data were produced by immunoSEQ multiplex PCR, yet TCRdb's version contains in-frame clones alone and is incomplete. For V, J and clone size, that table is used; D and trimming come from the DNA. The sample has about 250,000 clones, around 80% seen once. The germline gives CDR1 SGHDT, CDR2 YYEEEE. The CDR3 contains 16 residues. V was cut by 5 bases and J by 0 bases, with 12 bases left in between.

The sample comprised peripheral blood. The sequence was collected from a man in his forties or fifties with active or convalescent COVID-19. The J gene is TRBJ2-6, the V gene TRBV5-6, with a weak D call TRBD2 (5 bases). DNA for the CDR3: TGTGCCAGCAGGGGGAGACACAGCTCTGGGGCCAACGTCCTGACTTTC. It specifies CASRGRHSSGANVLTF.